Shown below are 3 T cell receptor beta chains from a single sample sequenced in a study of blood T cell repertoires in COVID-19. TCRdb keeps only in-frame clones here, not all; method: immunoSEQ multiplex PCR. The top ten hold about 6.5% of the sample, which has 65,000 to 90,000 clones, approximately 86% seen once. The sequencing sample was made of peripheral blood. These TCRs come from a man older than 75 with COVID-19, enrolled during active disease.

The genes are TRBV6-1 and TRBJ1-6; 7 bases are shared with TRBD1. The germline V gene encodes CDR1 MNHNS and CDR2 SASEGT. The CDR3 loop spans 15 amino acids. Trimming cost V 0 bases and J 5 bases; bases outside gene matches: 1. CDR3 bases: TGTGCCAGCAGTGAAGCGGGACAGAATAATTCACCCCTCCACTTT. It codes for CASSEAGQNNSPLHF.

The CDR3 sequence is CASRRTDLEAFF. CDR3 coding DNA: TGTGCCAGCAGAAGGACTGATCTTGAAGCTTTCTTT. V and J are TRBV6-5 and TRBJ1-1; no clear D gene. V lost 6 bases, J lost 7 bases, and 12 bases lay in between. In germline, CDR1 is MNHEY, CDR2 SVGAGI. This CDR3 contains 12 residues.

The chain combines TRBV2 with TRBJ2-1; TRBD2 matches at 12 bases. This CDR3 is built from 13 residues. Per the germline V gene, CDR1 is SNHLY and CDR2 is FYNNEI. Trimming took 7 bases from V and 10 from J; bases not matched to a gene: 5. In DNA, the CDR3 is TGTGCCAGCATTTTAGGACTAGCGGGAGAGCAGTTCTTC. Translated, it gives CASILGLAGEQFF.